This passage covers 22 T cell receptor beta chains from one sample sequenced in a study of T cells in Graves' hyperthyroidism and ophthalmopathy. RNA transcripts were the template for amplifying TCR beta CDR3 regions. Carried out on the TCR CDR3, a first-round RT-PCR used the HTBI primer set. TCRdb recomputed calls from the multiplex PCR reads with MiXCR, one row per CDR3 protein. The sample carries roughly 510,000 distinct CDR3 sequences, 46% recorded once. The material sequenced was peripheral blood or thyroid tissue (not recorded which). These receptors were collected from an adult woman with Graves' disease, either hyperthyroidism or ophthalmopathy (not recorded which).

This clonotype showed up just once. V usage is TRBV12-3 or TRBV12-4 and J usage is TRBJ1-4, with TRBD1 matching 10 bases. The CDR3 is 14 residues long. V lost 6 bases and J lost 6; bases outside the gene matches: 4. DNA for the CDR3: TGTGCCAGCAGACTAGGGACAGGGGATGAAAAACTGTTTTTT. Its protein is CASRLGTGDEKLFF.

The table lists this clonotype with many counts. V is TRBV4-1 and J is TRBJ1-2, with unresolved D. V lost 1 base and J lost 8, with 14 bases in between. The CDR3 loop spans 14 amino acids. Germline V CDR1 and CDR2: MGHRA, YSYEKL. The CDR3: CASSQGAILWGYTF. For the CDR3, the DNA is TGCGCCAGCAGCCAAGGGGCTATCCTGTGGGGCTACACCTTC.

This clonotype was seen repeatedly, ten times or more. The V call is TRBV19, the J call TRBJ1-1, with D perhaps TRBD1 (5 bases). Looked up from germline, CDR1 is LNHDA and CDR2 is SQIVND (reference sequence). V was trimmed by 3 bases and J by 5 bases, leaving 13 bases between them. The length of the CDR3 is 14 residues. As DNA, the CDR3 is TGTGCCAGTAGTATCGATGCCCGGGGGACTGAAGCTTTCTTT. Its translation is CASSIDARGTEAFF.

This clonotype was detected many times. The chain carries TRBV12-3 or TRBV12-4 and TRBJ1-2; D unresolved. The CDR3 is 13 residues long. The V end was cut by 3 bases, the J end by 1 base, with 6 bases between. The CDR3 DNA is TGTGCCAGCAGTTTTCGATATAACTATGGCTACACCTTC. It codes for CASSFRYNYGYTF.

Ten or more counts support this clonotype. Relative to the germline gene, one junction end is altered; a read error may explain this. This sequence joins TRBV4-1 and TRBJ2-5; possibly TRBD1 for D (6 bases). This CDR3 spans 13 amino acids. Germline CDR1 reads MGHRA; CDR2 reads YSYEKL. This CDR3 reads CASSQDRGETQYF. CDR3 nucleotides: TGTGCCAGCAGCCAGGACAGAGGGGAGACCCAGTACTTC.

The rearrangement links TRBV20-1 to TRBJ2-1; D possibly matches TRBD1 or TRBD2 (5 bases each). The CDR3 runs 14 residues. Trimming took 1 base from V and 8 from J, leaving 15 bases between them. Germline V lookup: CDR1 DFQATT, CDR2 SNEGSKA (reference sequence). CDR3 sequence reads: CSARVGHQGDEQFF. CDR3 bases: TGCAGTGCTAGAGTGGGCCACCAGGGAGATGAGCAGTTCTTC.

This clonotype is a singleton in its sample. This chain uses TRBV20-1 with TRBJ1-5; 7 bases fit TRBD1. This CDR3 is built from 12 residues. CDR1 and CDR2 from the germline V gene are DFQATT and SNEGSKA (reference sequence). The trim removed 4 bases at V and 6 bases at J, leaving 3 bases unmatched. The CDR3 is CSATQGTQPQHF. CDR3 bases: TGCAGTGCTACACAGGGGACTCAGCCCCAGCATTTT.

This chain links TRBV7-8 with TRBJ2-5, with D possibly called TRBD1 or TRBD2 (5 bases each). CDR1 and CDR2 from the germline V gene are SGHVS and FQNEAQ. The CDR3 has 13 amino acids. With 5 bases removed from V and 5 bases from J, the gap between germline ends came to 12 bases. CDR3 protein: CASSKWGLETQYF. CDR3 DNA: TGTGCCAGCAGCAAGTGGGGGTTGGAGACCCAGTACTTC.

This clonotype was seen repeatedly, ten times or more. This sequence joins TRBV5-1 and TRBJ1-2; D call uncertain. CDR1 is SGHRS, CDR2 YFSETQ, per germline. The CDR3 sequence is 13 residues long. V was trimmed by 0 bases and J by 4 bases, leaving 7 bases between them. CDR3 nucleotides: TGCGCCAGCAGCTTGGAGGCACTCTATGGCTACACCTTC. Translation gives CASSLEALYGYTF.

V usage is TRBV19 and J usage is TRBJ1-5, with 8 bases that match TRBD1. CDR1 is LNHDA and CDR2 is SQIVND in the germline V gene (reference sequence). V trimming: 11 bases; J trimming: 6 bases; junction bases outside the gene matches: 18. This CDR3 contains 16 residues. The CDR3 coding sequence is TGTGCCGTGGCCCAAGTAATAGGACAGGGCGGTCAGCCCCAGCATTTT. This codes for CAVAQVIGQGGQPQHF.

The chain carries TRBV5-1 and TRBJ1-5; D is unclear. The germline gives CDR1 SGHRS, CDR2 YFSETQ. Trimming pared 4 bases from V and 5 bases from J, leaving 10 bases between. There are 13 residues in the CDR3. The CDR3 DNA reads TGCGCCAGCAGCCTCGATTCTTATCAGCCCCAGCATTTT. This gives the protein CASSLDSYQPQHF.

This clonotype occurred once. The chain employs TRBV30 and TRBJ1-2; D ambiguous. The CDR3 length is 12 residues. V dropped 8 bases and J dropped 2 bases, with 12 bases sitting between them. From germline, CDR1 is GTSNPN and CDR2 SVGIG (reference sequence). CDR3 sequence: CAGNAGNYGYTF. The DNA of the CDR3 is TGTGCCGGGAATGCGGGGAACTATGGCTACACCTTC. Using reference TRBV30 and TRBJ1-2 for the parts outside the CDR3, the full variable domain is SQTIHQWPATLVQPVGSPLSLECTVEGTSNPNLYWYRQAAGRGLQLLFYSVGIGQISSEVPQNLSASRPQDRQFILSSKKLLLSDSGFYLCAGNAGNYGYTFGSGTRLTVV.

This clonotype has just a few counts. The V call is TRBV6-5, the J call TRBJ1-3; D is undetermined. This CDR3 has 15 amino acids. Germline lookup yields CDR1 MNHEY and CDR2 SVGAGI. Trimming shortened V by 4 bases and J by 0 bases, and 10 bases separated the two germline ends. Written as DNA, the CDR3 is TGTGCCAGCAGTTTGGACTTTTACTCTGGAAACACCATATATTTT. It specifies CASSLDFYSGNTIYF.

The chain recombines TRBV7-2 with TRBJ1-1, with D perhaps TRBD1 (6 bases). V was cut by 3 bases and J by 4 bases, with 15 bases left in between. The CDR3 runs to 15 residues. Germline V CDR1 and CDR2: SGHTA, FQGNSA. DNA for the CDR3: TGTGCCAGCAGCTTCTCCAGGGGCCTGGGCACTGAAGCTTTCTTT. Protein sequence: CASSFSRGLGTEAFF.

Remarks on this clonotype: Its ends do not fully match the called genes, so a read error is possible. This CDR3 reads CAISDLTTSAQAF. For the CDR3, the DNA is TGTGCCATCAGTGACCTTACTACATCAGCTCAAGCTTTT. V usage is TRBV10-3 and J usage is TRBJ1-4; no definite D call. The CDR3 spans 13 residues. Germline V gene sequence: CDR1 ENHRY, CDR2 SYGVKD.

The J gene is TRBJ1-1, the V gene TRBV15, with D perhaps TRBD1 (5 bases). V gave up 11 bases and J gave up 4 bases, with 20 bases separating them. There are 14 residues in the CDR3. The germline CDR1 and CDR2 sequences are LNHNV and YYDKDF (reference sequence). CDR3 sequence (DNA): TGTGCCTCCGGCACCGGCAGGGTGAGCACTGAAGCTTTCTTT. Residues: CASGTGRVSTEAFF. Full variable domain (rest looked up from reference TRBV15 and TRBJ1-1): DAMVIQNPRYQVTQFGKPVTLSCSQTLNHNVMYWYQQKSSQAPKLLFHYYDKDFNNEADTPDNFQSRRPNTSFCFLDIRSPGLGDTAMYLCASGTGRVSTEAFFGQGTRLTVV.

This clonotype came up many times. The V gene is TRBV5-1, the J gene TRBJ1-1; the match to TRBD1 covers 11 bases. Germline CDR1 reads SGHRS; CDR2 reads YFSETQ. V was clipped by 0 bases and J by 4 bases; unmatched bases: 2. The CDR3 covers 15 residues. CDR3 nucleotide sequence: TGCGCCAGCAGCTTGGTTGGGACAGGGGGCACTGAAGCTTTCTTT. Protein sequence: CASSLVGTGGTEAFF.

The gene calls are TRBV7-2 and TRBJ2-5, with a possible D match to TRBD1 (5 bases). Per the germline V gene, CDR1 is SGHTA and CDR2 is FQGNSA. Trimming took 8 bases from V and 6 from J, leaving 16 bases between them. CDR3 length equals 13 residues. CDR3 sequence reads: CASGASAQKTQYF. The DNA of the CDR3 is TGTGCCAGCGGGGCCAGCGCGCAGAAGACCCAGTACTTC.

V is TRBV24-1 and J is TRBJ2-3; the D gene could be TRBD1 or TRBD2 (6 bases each). The CDR3 extends over 15 amino acids. CDR1 is KGHDR and CDR2 is SFDVKD in the germline V gene. V was cut by 6 bases and J by 2 bases, with 14 bases left in between. The CDR3 bases are TGTGCCACCAGTTTGGAGGGGGACCCCACAGATACGCAGTATTTT. This codes for CATSLEGDPTDTQYF.

This clonotype showed up many times. The chain is built from TRBV7-9 and TRBJ1-1; the D is unclear. With 2 bases removed from V and 1 base from J, the gap between germline ends came to 5 bases. This CDR3 has 13 residues. The germline CDR1 and CDR2 sequences are SEHNR and FQNEAQ (reference sequence). CDR3 protein: CASSLFENTEAFF. As DNA, the CDR3 is TGTGCCAGCAGCTTATTTGAGAACACTGAAGCTTTCTTT.

About this clonotype itself: Possible read error: a much larger clone is one base away. The gene calls are TRBV10-3 and TRBJ1-4; D unresolved. The germline V gene has CDR1 ENHRY and CDR2 SYGVKD. There are 15 residues in the CDR3. Trimming removed 4 bases at V and 0 bases at J, with 9 bases between. The DNA for the CDR3 is TGTGCCATCAGTGCCGGGTTTGCAACTAATGAAAAACTGTTTTTT. Protein product: CAISAGFATNEKLFF.

In its sample, this clonotype was seen many times. The rearrangement joins TRBV7-2 to TRBJ1-1; TRBD1 aligns across 7 bases. V was clipped by 5 bases and J by 10 bases; unmatched bases: 7. This CDR3 is 12 amino acids long. Germline-derived CDR1 and CDR2 are SGHTA and FQGNSA. CDR3 in DNA: TGTGCCAGCAGCAAGGACCAGGGGGGAGCTTTCTTT. This translates into CASSKDQGGAFF.